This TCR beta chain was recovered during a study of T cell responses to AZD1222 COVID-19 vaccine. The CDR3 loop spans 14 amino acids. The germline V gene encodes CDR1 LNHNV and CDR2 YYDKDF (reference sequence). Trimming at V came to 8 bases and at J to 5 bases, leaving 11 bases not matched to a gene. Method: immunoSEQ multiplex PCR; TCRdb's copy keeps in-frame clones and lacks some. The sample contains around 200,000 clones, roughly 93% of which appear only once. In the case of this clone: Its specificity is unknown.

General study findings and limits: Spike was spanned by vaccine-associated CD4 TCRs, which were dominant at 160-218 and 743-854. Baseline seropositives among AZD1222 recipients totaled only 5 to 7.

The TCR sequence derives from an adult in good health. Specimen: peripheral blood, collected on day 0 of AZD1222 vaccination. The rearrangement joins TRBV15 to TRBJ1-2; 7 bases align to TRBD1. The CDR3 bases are TGTGCCACCGGTGGGGACAGACGAACGTATGGCTACACCTTC. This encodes CATGGDRRTYGYTF.